Described below is a single T cell receptor (beta chain) sequence and its context. The CDR3 totals 16 residues. Unmatched junction bases numbered 9, after V lost 4 bases and J lost 7 bases. The germline gives CDR1 SGHRS, CDR2 YFSETQ. The source of the sample is a study of blood T cell repertoires in COVID-19. Turning to the study itself: Samples of COVID-19 (acute and convalescent) were obtained from the United States, Italy and Spain. T cells, B-cell-depleted T cells, or PBMCs provided the cDNA or gDNA that served as material.

Measured with immunoSEQ multiplex PCR; TCRdb has only the in-frame clones, and not every one. The table lists some 99,000 clones, around four fifths of them singletons, with roughly 20% in the top ten. The TCR originated in a woman aged 55-70 years with acute or convalescent COVID-19. Input material: peripheral blood. V and J are TRBV5-1 and TRBJ2-1; 12 bases are shared with TRBD1. As DNA, the CDR3 is TGCGCCAGCAGCAACTCCGGGACAGGGGGCTGGAATGAGCAGTTCTTC. Translated: CASSNSGTGGWNEQFF.